This TCR beta chain was captured by sequencing in a study of OX40 agonist ivuxolimab in advanced cancers. The overall study: Having had anti-PD-1, anti-PD-L1 or anti-CTLA-4 therapy before was allowed, and roughly 40% had some.

Germline V lookup: CDR1 SNHLY, CDR2 FYNNEI. Trimming took off 4 bases at V and 1 base at J, with 7 bases between the two ends. This CDR3 is built from 13 residues. Baseline, cycle 4 day 1, and cycle 7 day 1 were the blood sampling points. Using immunoSEQ multiplex PCR, the repertoire was profiled, and TCRdb retains in-frame clones only, with some absent. The profile covers tens of thousands of clones, with more than 85% appearing a single time and less than 0.55% taken by the ten largest. V and J are TRBV2 and TRBJ1-1; no definite D call. The sequences come from CD4+ or CD8+ T cells sorted from blood, collected in a trial of the OX40 agonist ivuxolimab. The sequence derives from an adult with an advanced solid tumor such as melanoma, head and neck, liver or kidney cancer. In DNA form, the CDR3 reads TGTGCCAGCAGTGCTCGAGCGAACACTGAAGCTTTCTTT. It translates to CASSARANTEAFF.